The present T cell receptor (beta chain) was sequenced within a study of blood T cell repertoires in COVID-19 (dated by TCRdb to the early 2020s). Background on the whole study: Samples from collaborators originated in the United States, Italy and Spain and spanned both the acute and convalescent phases of COVID-19. The prospective study material was composed of cDNA or gDNA derived from T cells, B-cell-depleted T cells, or PBMCs. Deeply sampled blood TCRbeta repertoires from subjects exposed to, actively infected with, or recovered from COVID-19 were included in the dataset. The repertoires were released in a freely available public database intended as a resource for research on the immune response to SARS-CoV-2. The samples were drawn from the first 160 participants of the ongoing ImmuneRACE study and from 1,254 subjects provided by 6 global collaborators. Nearly every sample came with metadata listing a de-identified subject ID, COVID-19 status, age in years and sex. Where HLA class I and class II types were available, the types were taken from metadata supplied by the sample provider, not from assay-based typing. Here is what the overall study found, with its caveats: How much clinical and demographic metadata was included differed by source and by participant, and the metadata was provided uncurated.

TCRbeta CDR3 regions were amplified from genomic DNA using the immunoSEQ Assay, a bias-controlled multiplex PCR. On the authors' methods: Nucleated cell counts per sample were estimated from amplification of reference gene primers within the assay. To quantify the absolute abundance of each unique TCRbeta CDR3 rearrangement, sequence reads were collapsed and filtered. Productive Simpson clonality was computed per sample as the square root of Simpson's diversity index over productive rearrangements. TCRdb obtained this table from immuneACCESS and retained in-frame rearrangements with V and J assigned. These tables miss some clones; where compared with another copy, unresolved V genes account for less than half of the shortfall, and the remainder is unexplained. V and J calls and clone size are those listed in that table; D and trimming were worked out from the DNA. The sample has roughly 270,000 clones on record, around 85% of them singletons. The ten most abundant clones make up under 3% of the sample.

Trimmed from V: 4 bases; trimmed from J: 7 bases; junction bases lacking a gene match: 9. The germline V gene provides CDR1 SGHRS and CDR2 YFSETQ. Spanning cysteine to phenylalanine, the CDR3 consists of 14 amino acids. Only the CDR3 DNA is retained, 42 bases long and in frame from the first base. Enrolling through a virtual design, the prospective study's participants ranged in age from about 18 to 89 years and lived across about two dozen United States geographic areas. To assign participants to cohorts, the prospective study relied on clinical history that participants themselves reported in a screening survey and a study questionnaire. ImmuneRACE Cohort 3 recovered participants were defined by two consecutive negative NP/OP PCR tests, healthcare professional clearance, or symptom resolution. In the prospective study, mobile phlebotomists collected whole blood, serum and a nasopharyngeal or oropharyngeal swab from each participant. Additional blood draws and questionnaires over an approximately two-month period could optionally be provided by prospective study participants. Before DNA extraction, prospective study blood samples were shipped either frozen or at room temperature.

Concerning this clone: It lacks a known antigen. The input lacks base qualities; no much larger clone sits a single base away.

The chain links TRBV5-1 with TRBJ2-7; 9 of the junction bases match TRBD2. Sample: PBMCs or T cells enriched from blood (not recorded which). The clonotype comes from a woman aged 45-65 years who had recovered from COVID-19. The CDR3 in this case is CASSTGLARGEQYF. The DNA sequence reads TGCGCCAGCAGCACGGGACTAGCCAGGGGGGAGCAGTACTTC.